Included here is one T cell receptor beta chain sequence, with context. The entry originates in a study of memory CD4+ T cells and cytomegalovirus serostatus. V was pared by 3 bases and J by 0 bases, with 13 bases between. In germline, CDR1 is MGHRA, CDR2 YSYEKL. This CDR3 contains 16 residues. Single viable CD3+CD4+CD8-CD45RO+ cells were sorted as the memory CD4+ T cells. Here immunoSEQ multiplex PCR was the method, and the copy in TCRdb shows in-frame clones only, minus some. The sample has 54,000 or so clones, around 80% seen once. The V call is TRBV4-1, the J call TRBJ2-3; TRBD2 is a possible D gene (6 bases). Sequenced: memory CD4+ T cells from blood. This TCR came from an adult in good health and CMV-seronegative. CDR3 residues: CASSQRNGGSTDTQYF. The CDR3 DNA reads TGCGCCAGCAGCCAGCGTAACGGGGGAAGCACAGATACGCAGTATTTT.